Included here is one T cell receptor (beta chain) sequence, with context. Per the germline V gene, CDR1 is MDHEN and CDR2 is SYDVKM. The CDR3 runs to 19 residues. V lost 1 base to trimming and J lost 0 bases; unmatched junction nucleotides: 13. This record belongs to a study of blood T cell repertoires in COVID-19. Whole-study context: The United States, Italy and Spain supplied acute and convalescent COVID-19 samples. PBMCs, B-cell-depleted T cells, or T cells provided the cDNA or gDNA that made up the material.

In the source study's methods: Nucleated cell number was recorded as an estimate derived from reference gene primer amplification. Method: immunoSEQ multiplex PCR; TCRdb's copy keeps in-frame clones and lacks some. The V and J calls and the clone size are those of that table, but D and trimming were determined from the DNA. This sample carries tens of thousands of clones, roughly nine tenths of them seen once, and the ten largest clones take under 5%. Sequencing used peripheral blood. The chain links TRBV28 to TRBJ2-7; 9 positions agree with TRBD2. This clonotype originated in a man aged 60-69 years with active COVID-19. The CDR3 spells CASSLLRWGDSGSSYEQYF. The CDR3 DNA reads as TGTGCCAGCAGTTTATTGCGGTGGGGAGATAGCGGGAGCTCCTACGAGCAGTACTTC.